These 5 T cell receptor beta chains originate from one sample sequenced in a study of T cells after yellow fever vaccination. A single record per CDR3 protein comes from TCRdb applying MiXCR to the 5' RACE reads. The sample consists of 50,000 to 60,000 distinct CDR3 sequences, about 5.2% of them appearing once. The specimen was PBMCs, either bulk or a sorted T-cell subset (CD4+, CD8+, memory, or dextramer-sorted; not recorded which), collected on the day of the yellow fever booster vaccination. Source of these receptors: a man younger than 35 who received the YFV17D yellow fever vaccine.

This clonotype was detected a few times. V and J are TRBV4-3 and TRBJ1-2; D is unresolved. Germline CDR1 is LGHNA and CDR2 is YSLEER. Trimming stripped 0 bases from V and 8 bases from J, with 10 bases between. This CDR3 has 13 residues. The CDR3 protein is CASSQDLGQGYTF. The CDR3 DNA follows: TGCGCCAGCAGCCAAGATCTAGGGCAGGGCTACACCTTC.

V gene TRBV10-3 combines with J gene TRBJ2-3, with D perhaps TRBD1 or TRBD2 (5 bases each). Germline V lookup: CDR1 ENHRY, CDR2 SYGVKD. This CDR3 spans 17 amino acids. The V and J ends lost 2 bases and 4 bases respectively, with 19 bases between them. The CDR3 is CAISERWVASGPDTQYF. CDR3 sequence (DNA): TGTGCCATCAGTGAGCGGTGGGTCGCTTCGGGGCCAGATACGCAGTATTTT.

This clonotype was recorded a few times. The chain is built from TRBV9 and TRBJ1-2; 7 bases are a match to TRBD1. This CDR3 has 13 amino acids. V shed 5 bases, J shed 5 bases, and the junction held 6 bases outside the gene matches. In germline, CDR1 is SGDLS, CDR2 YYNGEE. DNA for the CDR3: TGTGCCAGCAGTGGGACAGTTTGGTATGGCTACACCTTC. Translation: CASSGTVWYGYTF.

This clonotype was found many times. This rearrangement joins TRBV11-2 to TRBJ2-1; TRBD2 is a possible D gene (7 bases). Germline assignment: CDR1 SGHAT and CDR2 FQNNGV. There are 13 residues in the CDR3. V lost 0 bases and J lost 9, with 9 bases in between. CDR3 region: CASSLDAGAEQFF. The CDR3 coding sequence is TGTGCCAGCAGCTTAGATGCGGGGGCTGAGCAGTTCTTC.

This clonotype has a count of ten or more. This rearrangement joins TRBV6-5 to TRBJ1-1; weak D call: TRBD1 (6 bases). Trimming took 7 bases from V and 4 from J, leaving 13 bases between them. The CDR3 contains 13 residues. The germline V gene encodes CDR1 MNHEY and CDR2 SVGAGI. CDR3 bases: TGTGCCAGCAAGACACAGGGAAGCACTGAAGCTTTCTTT. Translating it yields CASKTQGSTEAFF.